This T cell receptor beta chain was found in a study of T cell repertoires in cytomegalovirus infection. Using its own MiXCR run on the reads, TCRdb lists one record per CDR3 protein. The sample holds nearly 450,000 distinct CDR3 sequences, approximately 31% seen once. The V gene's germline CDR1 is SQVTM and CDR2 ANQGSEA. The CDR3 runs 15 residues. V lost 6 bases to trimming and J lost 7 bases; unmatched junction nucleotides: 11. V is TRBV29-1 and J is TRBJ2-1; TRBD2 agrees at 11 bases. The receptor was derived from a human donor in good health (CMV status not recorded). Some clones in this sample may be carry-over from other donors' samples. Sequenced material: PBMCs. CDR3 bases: TGCAGCGTCACCTCTAGCGGGGGGCCCGTTAATGAGCAGTTCTTC. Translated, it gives CSVTSSGGPVNEQFF.